Presented here are 31 T cell receptor beta chains from one specimen sequenced in a study of metastatic and nonmetastatic thyroid tumors. All patients were treatment-naive before thyroid surgery. With MiXCR, TCRdb reprocessed the PCR reads. The repertoire consists of tens of thousands of clones, with roughly 23% occurring once and the leading ten covering about 64%. Sequencing was performed on blood. All receptors derive from a male donor with papillary thyroid cancer or a benign thyroid nodule (not recorded which). Some clones in this sample may be carry-over from other donors' samples.

This clone has a count of ten or more. A much larger clone differs from this one at a single base, so this may be a read error. Other DNA sequences in this specimen translate into the identical CDR3. This chain connects TRBV6-2 or TRBV6-3 to TRBJ1-3, with D possibly being TRBD1 (5 bases). From germline, CDR1 is MNHEY and CDR2 SVGEGT. The CDR3 runs to 16 residues. Between the trimmed V and J ends, which lost 7 bases and 1 base, there was a span of 17 bases. As DNA, the CDR3 is TGTGCCAGCACTAGATCAGGGAGGAATTCTGGAAACACCATATATTTT. Protein product: CASTRSGRNSGNTIYF.

This clone was detected many times. The chain recombines TRBV3-1 with TRBJ2-1; 7 bases fit TRBD1. Germline CDR1 LGHDT, CDR2 YNNKEL (reference sequence). Trimming cost V 5 bases and J 8 bases; bases outside gene matches: 9. This CDR3 has 14 residues. The CDR3 sequence is CASSSGQLYDEQFF. The DNA for the CDR3 is TGTGCCAGCAGCTCGGGACAGTTATACGATGAGCAGTTCTTC.

For this clone: At one end the junction does not follow the germline gene, possibly because of a read error. The chain is built from TRBV6-4 and TRBJ2-2, with D uncertain. Germline assignment: CDR1 MRHNA and CDR2 SNTAGT. The CDR3 totals 15 residues. CDR3 nucleotide sequence: TGTGCCAGCATTGACTCGAGTCATTCGGCCGGGGAGCTGTTTTTT. It encodes CASIDSSHSAGELFF.

This sequence joins TRBV15 and TRBJ2-3; D call uncertain. Germline values: CDR1 LNHNV, CDR2 YYDKDF (reference sequence). The V and J ends lost 2 bases and 2 bases respectively, with 17 bases between them. CDR3 length: 17 amino acids. As DNA, the CDR3 is TGTGCCACCAGCAGATATCCACCGGTGCCCGCCACAGATACGCAGTATTTT. It encodes CATSRYPPVPATDTQYF.

The V and J genes are TRBV5-1 and TRBJ1-3; TRBD1 matches at 7 bases. The V gene end was trimmed by 2 bases and the J gene end by 0 bases; junction bases not matched to a gene: 8. In germline, CDR1 is SGHRS, CDR2 YFSETQ. The CDR3 runs 17 residues. The CDR3 DNA sequence: TGCGCCAGCAGCTTCGGGGGGACAGCCGCCTCTGGAAACACCATATATTTT. Its protein is CASSFGGTAASGNTIYF.

This clone was detected only a few times. One end of the junction varies from germline; a read error may be responsible. The chain combines TRBV19 with TRBJ2-2, with D maybe TRBD2 (5 bases). The CDR3 covers 13 residues. CDR1 LNHDA and CDR2 SQIVND come from the germline V gene (reference sequence). CDR3 in DNA: TGTGCCAGTGGTAGCCGGAGCACCGGGGAGCTGTTCTTT. It yields the protein CASGSRSTGELFF.

The V gene is TRBV4-2, the J gene TRBJ2-2; a weak D match, TRBD2 (6 bases). The germline V gene encodes CDR1 LGHNA and CDR2 YNFKEQ. This CDR3 comprises 15 residues. Trimming pared 3 bases from V and 6 bases from J, leaving 14 bases between. The CDR3 region is CASSQAGTGAGELFF. CDR3 DNA: TGTGCCAGCAGCCAGGCCGGGACTGGGGCCGGGGAGCTGTTTTTT.

The rearrangement joins TRBV20-1 to TRBJ2-5; possibly TRBD1 or TRBD2 for D (6 bases each). This CDR3 has 13 residues. CDR1 is DFQATT, CDR2 SNEGSKA, per germline (reference sequence). V was trimmed by 1 base and J by 5 bases, leaving 11 bases between them. Here the CDR3 reads CSARGRRGETQYF. The CDR3 DNA is TGCAGTGCTAGAGGACGGAGGGGGGAGACCCAGTACTTC.

This clone has at least ten counts. The chain recombines TRBV30 with TRBJ1-4; a weak D match, TRBD1 (5 bases). Germline V gene lookup returns CDR1 GTSNPN and CDR2 SVGIG (reference sequence). This CDR3 spans 11 amino acids. Trimming took off 5 bases at V and 13 bases at J, with 14 bases between the two ends. CDR3 sequence (DNA): TGTGCCTGGGAAGCCGGGACTAGACTGTTTTTT. Translation gives CAWEAGTRLFF.

The J gene is TRBJ2-7, the V gene TRBV7-2; D gene uncertain. The germline gives CDR1 SGHTA, CDR2 FQGNSA. V lost 4 bases and J lost 5, with 12 bases in between. The CDR3 runs to 13 residues. The CDR3: CASSYLGLHEQYF. In nucleotides, the CDR3 is TGTGCCAGCAGCTACCTGGGGTTGCACGAGCAGTACTTC.

The chain carries TRBV30 and TRBJ2-3, with TRBD2 identical over 8 bases. Germline CDR1 GTSNPN, CDR2 SVGIG (reference sequence). The CDR3 has 15 amino acids. After removal of 3 bases from V and 7 bases from J, the junction contained 12 bases not matched to a gene. The CDR3 DNA reads TGTGCCTGGAGAAGTCTGGGACTAGGCTCAAATACGCAGTATTTT. As protein: CAWRSLGLGSNTQYF.

In its sample, this clone was seen many times. This chain links TRBV27 with TRBJ1-5, with 10 nucleotides matching TRBD1. This CDR3 has 20 residues. Germline loops: CDR1 MNHEY, CDR2 SMNVEV (reference sequence). V shed 3 bases and J 0 bases; nucleotides not matched to a gene: 14. Here the CDR3 DNA reads TGTGCCAGCAGTTTCAGGACCGGGACAGGGGAGGTTTATAGCAATCAGCCCCAGCATTTT. It yields the protein CASSFRTGTGEVYSNQPQHF.

This clone was seen many times. The rearrangement links TRBV6-1 to TRBJ2-1; D gene ambiguous. This CDR3 spans 14 amino acids. V lost 4 bases, J lost 4 bases, and 11 bases lay in between. In germline, CDR1 is MNHNS, CDR2 SASEGT. CDR3 DNA sequence: TGTGCCAGCAGTGCTCGACTTGTGTACAATGAGCAGTTCTTC. Translated, it gives CASSARLVYNEQFF.

This clone was counted many times. The chain links TRBV18 to TRBJ1-1; D uncertain. Trimming pared 1 base from V and 5 bases from J, leaving 14 bases between. Germline V lookup: CDR1 KGHSH, CDR2 LQKENI. This CDR3 region has 15 residues. The CDR3 DNA sequence: TGTGCCAGCTCACCACGGGAAGGGCCGAGGACTGAAGCTTTCTTT. Encoded protein: CASSPREGPRTEAFF.

This clone was seen ten or more times. This chain links TRBV6-2 or TRBV6-3 with TRBJ2-1, with TRBD1 matching 7 bases. The CDR3 is 14 amino acids. J gave up 5 bases and V 10 bases, and 11 bases lay outside the gene matches. Germline CDR1 and CDR2: MNHEY and SVGEGT. The CDR3 is CATTGTARNNEQFF. The CDR3 DNA reads TGTGCCACTACCGGGACAGCGAGAAACAATGAGCAGTTCTTC.

This clone was recorded at least ten times. Given a much more abundant clone one base away, this may be a read error. Other DNA sequences within the sample encode an identical CDR3. The J gene is TRBJ1-5, the V gene TRBV6-1; D is possibly TRBD1 (5 bases). Between the trimmed V and J ends, which lost 4 bases and 3 bases, there was a span of 16 bases. Germline V lookup: CDR1 MNHNS, CDR2 SASEGT. The CDR3 consists of 16 residues. In nucleotides, the CDR3 is TGTGCCAGCAGTGGGAGCCGGGGGGGATCCAATCAGCCCCAGCATTTT. Its protein product is CASSGSRGGSNQPQHF.

The chain links TRBV18 to TRBJ2-1; a weak D match, TRBD1 (8 bases). V dropped 6 bases and J dropped 1 base, with 13 bases sitting between them. CDR3 length equals 15 residues. Germline CDR1 is KGHSH and CDR2 is LQKENI. The CDR3 reads CASSQQGGSYNEQFF. The CDR3, as DNA: TGTGCCAGCTCCCAACAGGGGGGGTCCTACAATGAGCAGTTCTTC.

The V gene is TRBV19, the J gene TRBJ2-1; 11 nucleotides agree with TRBD2. The CDR3 is 12 amino acids. Germline trimming cut 5 bases from V and 16 bases from J; bases unmatched to any gene: 7. Germline V gene sequence: CDR1 LNHDA, CDR2 SQIVND (reference sequence). In DNA form, the CDR3 reads TGTGCCAGTAGTCTTAGCGGGAGGGCCCTATTCTTC. It codes for CASSLSGRALFF.

This clone appeared a few times. V and J are TRBV28 and TRBJ1-2, with D perhaps TRBD1 (6 bases). CDR3 length: 14 residues. Trimming took 5 bases from V and 7 from J, leaving 17 bases between them. Per the germline V gene, CDR1 is MDHEN and CDR2 is SYDVKM. The CDR3 sequence is CASSRTGAPGGYTF. The CDR3, as DNA: TGTGCCAGCAGTCGTACGGGGGCGCCGGGTGGCTACACCTTC.

The genes are TRBV7-8 and TRBJ2-2, with 9 bases identical to TRBD2. Germline assignment: CDR1 SGHVS and CDR2 FQNEAQ. This CDR3 is 17 amino acids long. V lost 1 base and J lost 0; bases outside the gene matches: 3. In DNA, the CDR3 is TGTGCCAGCAGCTTAGACCCTAGCGGGGCGAACACCGGGGAGCTGTTTTTT. It is translated as CASSLDPSGANTGELFF.

At least ten counts were recorded for this clone. The rearrangement links TRBV6-4 to TRBJ2-1, with D possibly matching TRBD2 (7 bases). V lost 2 bases to trimming and J lost 4 bases, with 12 bases between them. CDR1 MRHNA and CDR2 SNTAGT come from the germline V gene. The CDR3 spans 15 residues. The CDR3, as DNA: TGTGCCAGCAGTGACGCTGCGGGGGCATACAATGAGCAGTTCTTC. Its translation is CASSDAAGAYNEQFF.

In its sample, this clone was seen many times. The chain links TRBV6-7 to TRBJ2-4; 8 bases align to TRBD1. TRBV6-7 is an ORF, and what it does is uncertain. V lost 10 bases to trimming and J lost 9 bases; unmatched junction nucleotides: 8. This CDR3 is 12 amino acids long. The CDR3 region is CANPTGVGIQYF. The CDR3, as DNA: TGTGCCAACCCGACAGGGGTCGGCATTCAGTACTTC.

This clone was counted between two and nine times. The chain has TRBV10-1 and TRBJ2-2; D is perhaps TRBD2 (5 bases). V lost 2 bases to trimming and J lost 0 bases, with 10 bases between them. Per the germline V gene, CDR1 is WNHNN and CDR2 is SYGVQD (reference sequence). The CDR3 spans 16 residues. The CDR3 DNA reads TGCGCCAGCAGTGAGAGGAGGACGACGAACACCGGGGAGCTGTTTTTT. This translates into CASSERRTTNTGELFF.

Regarding this clone: One junction end disagrees with the germline gene, perhaps due to a read error. The chain joins TRBV20-1 to TRBJ2-7, with D unresolved. The germline gives CDR1 DFQATT, CDR2 SNEGSKA (reference sequence). The CDR3 contains 12 residues. CDR3 region: CSARTSSYEHYF. As DNA, the CDR3 is TGCAGTGCTAGGACGTCTTCCTACGAGCATTACTTC.

The V gene is TRBV4-2, the J gene TRBJ1-5; TRBD1 matches 10 bases. Germline CDR1 LGHNA, CDR2 YNFKEQ. The CDR3 covers 14 residues. J gave up 7 bases and V 3 bases, and 3 bases lay outside the gene matches. CDR3 DNA: TGTGCCAGCAGCCAGGGGGACAGGGGACAGCCCCAGCATTTT. It codes for CASSQGDRGQPQHF.

The chain recombines TRBV20-1 with TRBJ1-2; D ambiguous. Trimming removed 7 bases at V and 4 bases at J, with 13 bases between. The germline V gene encodes CDR1 DFQATT and CDR2 SNEGSKA (reference sequence). The CDR3 is 12 amino acids. Written as DNA, the CDR3 is TGCAGTGGACGGACTACCTCCTATGGCTACACCTTC. This translates into CSGRTTSYGYTF.

The rearrangement uses TRBV30 and TRBJ1-6; D is unresolved. Germline V CDR1 and CDR2: GTSNPN, SVGIG (reference sequence). This CDR3 has 14 amino acids. V was pared by 0 bases and J by 2 bases, with 5 bases between. The CDR3 protein is CAWSVRTYNSPLHF. CDR3 sequence (DNA): TGTGCCTGGAGTGTACGAACCTATAATTCACCCCTCCACTTT. Together with reference TRBV30 and TRBJ1-6, the CDR3 gives the full variable domain: SQTIHQWPATLVQPVGSPLSLECTVEGTSNPNLYWYRQAAGRGLQLLFYSVGIGQISSEVPQNLSASRPQDRQFILSSKKLLLSDSGFYLCAWSVRTYNSPLHFGNGTRLTVT.

This clone has just a few counts. The chain links TRBV19 to TRBJ2-2, with 8 positions matching TRBD2. The length of the CDR3 is 16 residues. V gave up 1 base and J gave up 7 bases; unmatched junction bases: 8. Per the germline V gene, CDR1 is LNHDA and CDR2 is SQIVND (reference sequence). CDR3 sequence (DNA): TGTGCCAGTAGTATAGGACCCACAGCGGGAGTCGGGGAGCTGTTTTTT. This gives the protein CASSIGPTAGVGELFF.

This clone was seen a handful of times. A much larger clone lies a single base off, so this may be a read error. J is TRBJ2-7 and V is TRBV3-1; D perhaps matches TRBD2 (7 bases). This CDR3 comprises 16 residues. Germline V gives CDR1 LGHDT, CDR2 YNNKEL (reference sequence). CDR3 loop: CASSPGAGESSYGQYF. For the CDR3, the DNA is TGTGCCAGCAGCCCGGGGGCGGGGGAGAGCTCCTACGGGCAGTACTTC.

This clone was seen repeatedly, ten times or more. The CDR3 protein is CSARDTRGSEQYF. The CDR3, as DNA: TGCAGTGCTAGAGATACCCGGGGGAGCGAGCAGTACTTC. This chain connects TRBV20-1 to TRBJ2-7; a weak D match, TRBD2 (6 bases). Trimming shortened V by 0 bases and J by 6 bases, and 12 bases separated the two germline ends. The CDR3 has 13 residues. CDR1 is DFQATT, CDR2 SNEGSKA, per germline (reference sequence).

The chain combines TRBV28 with TRBJ1-1; unclear D gene. CDR3 size: 16 residues. CDR1 is MDHEN and CDR2 is SYDVKM in the germline V gene. Trimming took off 5 bases at V and 6 bases at J, with 22 bases between the two ends. This chain's CDR3 is CASSPWAGRSVAEAFF. In DNA, the CDR3 is TGTGCCAGCAGTCCCTGGGCGGGAAGGAGCGTCGCTGAAGCTTTCTTT.